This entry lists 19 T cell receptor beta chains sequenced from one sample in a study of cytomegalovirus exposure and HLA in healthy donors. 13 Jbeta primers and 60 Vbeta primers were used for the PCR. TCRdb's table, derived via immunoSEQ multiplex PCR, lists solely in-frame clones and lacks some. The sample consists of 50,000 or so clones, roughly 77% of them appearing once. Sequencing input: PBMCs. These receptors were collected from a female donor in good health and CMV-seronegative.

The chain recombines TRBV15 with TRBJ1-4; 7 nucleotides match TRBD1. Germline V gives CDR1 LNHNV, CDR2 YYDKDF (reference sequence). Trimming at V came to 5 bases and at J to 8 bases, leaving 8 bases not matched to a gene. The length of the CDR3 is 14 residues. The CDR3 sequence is CATSFQGGEEKLFF. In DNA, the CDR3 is TGTGCCACCAGCTTCCAGGGGGGTGAAGAAAAACTGTTTTTT.

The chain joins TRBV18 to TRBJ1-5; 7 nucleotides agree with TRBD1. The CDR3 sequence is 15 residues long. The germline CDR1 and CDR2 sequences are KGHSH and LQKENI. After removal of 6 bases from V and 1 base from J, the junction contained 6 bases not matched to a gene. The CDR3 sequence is CASSPTGTSNQPQHF. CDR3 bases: TGTGCCAGCTCCCCGACAGGGACGAGCAATCAGCCCCAGCATTTT.

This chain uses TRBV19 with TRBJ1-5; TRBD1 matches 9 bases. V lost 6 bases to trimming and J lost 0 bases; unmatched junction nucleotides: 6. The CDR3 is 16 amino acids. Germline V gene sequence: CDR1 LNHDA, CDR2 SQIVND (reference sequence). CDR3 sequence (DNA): TGTGCCAGTAGAGGACAGGGGCGAAATAGCAATCAGCCCCAGCATTTT. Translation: CASRGQGRNSNQPQHF. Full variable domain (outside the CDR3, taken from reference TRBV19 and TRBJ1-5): DGGITQSPKYLFRKEGQNVTLSCEQNLNHDAMYWYRQDPGQGLRLIYYSQIVNDFQKGDIAEGYSVSREKKESFPLTVTSAQKNPTAFYLCASRGQGRNSNQPQHFGDGTRLSIL.

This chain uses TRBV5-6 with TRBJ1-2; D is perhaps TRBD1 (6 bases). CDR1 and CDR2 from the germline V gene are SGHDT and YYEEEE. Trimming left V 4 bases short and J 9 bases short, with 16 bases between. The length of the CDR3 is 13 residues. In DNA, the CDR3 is TGTGCCAGCAGCAAGGACAGCCCGGAACGCTACACCTTC. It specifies CASSKDSPERYTF.

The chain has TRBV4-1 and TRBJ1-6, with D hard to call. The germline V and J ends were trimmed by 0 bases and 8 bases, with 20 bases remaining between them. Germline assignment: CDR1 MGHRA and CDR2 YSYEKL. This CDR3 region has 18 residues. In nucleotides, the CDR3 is TGCGCCAGCAGCCAAGATGGCGTTCCAGGTCTTGGGTATTCACCCCTCCACTTT. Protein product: CASSQDGVPGLGYSPLHF.

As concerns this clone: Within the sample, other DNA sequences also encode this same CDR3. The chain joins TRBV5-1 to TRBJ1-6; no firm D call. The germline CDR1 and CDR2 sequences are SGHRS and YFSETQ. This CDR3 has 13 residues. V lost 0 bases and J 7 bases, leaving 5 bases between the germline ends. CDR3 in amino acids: CASSLGGNSPLHF. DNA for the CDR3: TGCGCCAGCAGCTTGGGCGGGAATTCACCCCTCCACTTT.

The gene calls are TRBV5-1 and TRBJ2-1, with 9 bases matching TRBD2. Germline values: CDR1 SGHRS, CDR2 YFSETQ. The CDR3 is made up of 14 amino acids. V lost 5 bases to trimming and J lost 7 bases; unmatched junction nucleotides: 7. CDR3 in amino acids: CASSRGLAENEQFF. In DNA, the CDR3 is TGCGCCAGCAGTCGGGGACTAGCTGAAAATGAGCAGTTCTTC.

CDR3 residues: CASRRVSYEQYF. As DNA, the CDR3 is TGTGCCAGCCGGCGGGTGTCCTACGAGCAGTACTTC. The chain links TRBV7-9 to TRBJ2-5; D possibly corresponds to TRBD2 (5 bases). The DNA end is a closer match to TRBJ2-7, so the J assignment may be wrong. The CDR3 consists of 12 residues. Germline loops: CDR1 SEHNR, CDR2 FQNEAQ (reference sequence).

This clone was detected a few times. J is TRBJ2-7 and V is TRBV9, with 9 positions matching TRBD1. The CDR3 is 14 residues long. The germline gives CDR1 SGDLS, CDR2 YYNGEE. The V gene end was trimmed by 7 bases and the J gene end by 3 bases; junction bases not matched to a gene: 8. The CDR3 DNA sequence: TGTGCCAGCGGAAGGACAGGGGAGGGCTACGAGCAGTACTTC. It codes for CASGRTGEGYEQYF.

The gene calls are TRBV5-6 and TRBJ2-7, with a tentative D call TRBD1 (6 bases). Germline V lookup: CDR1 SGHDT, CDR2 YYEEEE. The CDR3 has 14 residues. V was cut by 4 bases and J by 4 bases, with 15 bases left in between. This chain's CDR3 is CASSAHARGYEQYF. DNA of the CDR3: TGTGCCAGCAGCGCCCACGCGAGGGGGTACGAGCAGTACTTC.

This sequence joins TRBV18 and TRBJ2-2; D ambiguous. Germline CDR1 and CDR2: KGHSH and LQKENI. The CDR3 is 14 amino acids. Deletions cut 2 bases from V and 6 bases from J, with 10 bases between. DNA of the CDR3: TGTGCCAGCTCACCAGGTGTTCGGTCCGGGGAGCTGTTTTTT. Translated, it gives CASSPGVRSGELFF.

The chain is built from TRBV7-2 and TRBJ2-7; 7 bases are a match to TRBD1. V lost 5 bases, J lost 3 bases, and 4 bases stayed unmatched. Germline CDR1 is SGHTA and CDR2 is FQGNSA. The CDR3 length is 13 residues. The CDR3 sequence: CASSTWDSYEQYF. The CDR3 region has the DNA TGTGCCAGCAGCACGTGGGACAGCTACGAGCAGTACTTC.

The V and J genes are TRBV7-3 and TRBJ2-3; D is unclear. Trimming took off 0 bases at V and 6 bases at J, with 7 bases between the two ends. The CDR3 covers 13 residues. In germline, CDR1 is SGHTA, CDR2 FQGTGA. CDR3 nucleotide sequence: TGTGCCAGCAGCTTAACGGGCCAGGATACGCAGTATTTT. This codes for CASSLTGQDTQYF.

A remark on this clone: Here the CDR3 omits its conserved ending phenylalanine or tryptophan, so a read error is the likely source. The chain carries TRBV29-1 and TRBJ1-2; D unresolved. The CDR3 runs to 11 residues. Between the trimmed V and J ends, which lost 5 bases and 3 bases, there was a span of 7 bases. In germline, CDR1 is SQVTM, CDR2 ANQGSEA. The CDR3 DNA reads TGCAGCGTTTTAACTCACTATGGCTACACCGTC. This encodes CSVLTHYGYTV.

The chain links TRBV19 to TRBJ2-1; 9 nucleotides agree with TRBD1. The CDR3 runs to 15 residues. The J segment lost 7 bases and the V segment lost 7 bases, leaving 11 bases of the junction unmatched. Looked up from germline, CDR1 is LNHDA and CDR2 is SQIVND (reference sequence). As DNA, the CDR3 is TGTGCCAGTAAGGGTAGTGGGACAGGGTCAAATGAGCAGTTCTTC. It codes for CASKGSGTGSNEQFF.

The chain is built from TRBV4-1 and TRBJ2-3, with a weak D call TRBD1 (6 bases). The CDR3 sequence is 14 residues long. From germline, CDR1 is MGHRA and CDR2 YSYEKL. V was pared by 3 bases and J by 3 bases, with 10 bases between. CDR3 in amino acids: CASSHHRVTDTQYF. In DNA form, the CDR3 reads TGCGCCAGCAGCCACCACAGGGTTACAGATACGCAGTATTTT.

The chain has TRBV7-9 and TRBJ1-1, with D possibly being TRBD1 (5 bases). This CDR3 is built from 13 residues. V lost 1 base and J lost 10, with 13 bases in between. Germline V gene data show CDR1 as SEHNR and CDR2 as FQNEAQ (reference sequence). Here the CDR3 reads CASSLGGPEGAFF. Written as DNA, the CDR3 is TGTGCCAGCAGCTTAGGGGGCCCCGAAGGAGCTTTCTTT.

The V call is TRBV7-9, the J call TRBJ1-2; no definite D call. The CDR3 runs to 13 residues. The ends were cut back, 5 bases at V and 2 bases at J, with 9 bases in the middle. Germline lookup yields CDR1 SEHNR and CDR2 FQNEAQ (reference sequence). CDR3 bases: TGTGCCAGCAGCGCCCAGGCGAACTATGGCTACACCTTC. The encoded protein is CASSAQANYGYTF.

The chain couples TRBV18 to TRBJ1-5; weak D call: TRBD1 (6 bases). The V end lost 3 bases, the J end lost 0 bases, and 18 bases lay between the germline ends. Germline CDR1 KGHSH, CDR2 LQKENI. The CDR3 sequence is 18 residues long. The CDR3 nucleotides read TGTGCCAGCTCACCCAACAGGGTAGGGTTTGGTAGCAATCAGCCCCAGCATTTT. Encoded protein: CASSPNRVGFGSNQPQHF.